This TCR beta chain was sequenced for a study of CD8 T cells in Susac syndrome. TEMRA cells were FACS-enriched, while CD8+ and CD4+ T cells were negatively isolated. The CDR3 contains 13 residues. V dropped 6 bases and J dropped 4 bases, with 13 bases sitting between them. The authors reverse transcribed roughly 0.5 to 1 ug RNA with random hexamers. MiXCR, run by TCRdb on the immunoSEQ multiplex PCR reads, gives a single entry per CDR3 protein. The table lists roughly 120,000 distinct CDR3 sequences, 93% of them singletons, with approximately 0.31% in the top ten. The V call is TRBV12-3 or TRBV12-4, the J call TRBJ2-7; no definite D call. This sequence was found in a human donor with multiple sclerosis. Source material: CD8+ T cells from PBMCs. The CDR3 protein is CASSPAWDYEQYF. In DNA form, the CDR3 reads TGTGCCAGCAGCCCTGCTTGGGATTACGAGCAGTACTTC.